This T cell receptor beta chain is drawn from a study of T cell clones after liver transplantation. Generated by immunoSEQ multiplex PCR, the TCRdb table keeps only in-frame clones and is missing some. The profile shows 75,000 to 100,000 clones, 80% to 85% of them singletons. This CDR3 is 15 amino acids long. Germline assignment: CDR1 MNHNY and CDR2 SVGAGI (reference sequence). Trimming took 5 bases from V and 4 from J; bases not matched to a gene: 6. The specimen comprised CD4+ T cells from blood, sampled approximately 3.5 years after liver transplant. This sequence joins TRBV6-6 and TRBJ1-1, with TRBD1 matching 11 bases. The clonotype was recovered from a human patient who received a liver transplant. The graft donor may have given rise to some T cells. CDR3 loop: CASSNLGTGGTEAFF. Here the CDR3 DNA reads TGTGCCAGCAGTAACCTCGGGACAGGGGGCACTGAAGCTTTCTTT.